This T cell receptor (beta chain) was sequenced in a study of regulatory T cells in long-lasting Graves disease. Libraries of TCR beta came from iRepertoire HTBI primers plus Arm-PCR of CDR3 regions. TCRdb itself ran the multiplex PCR reads through MiXCR, one entry per CDR3 protein. The sample holds 400,000 to 550,000 distinct CDR3 sequences, about a sixth seen once. This clonotype was seen ten or more times. This CDR3 is built from 15 residues. V gave up 0 bases and J gave up 4 bases, with 13 bases separating them. The germline V gene has CDR1 SGHVS and CDR2 FNYEAQ. Time point described: newly diagnosed GD, antithyroid drugs for less than 3 months. The TCR library was made from RNA that had been extracted from PBMCs in TRIzol. The same data also went into a second study, on T cells in Graves' hyperthyroidism and ophthalmopathy. This second study notes: The primer set for the first-round RT-PCR of the TCR CDR3 was HTBI.

The sequenced sample was peripheral blood mononuclear cells (PBMCs), obtained at new diagnosis, from a patient treated with antithyroid drugs. The rearrangement joins TRBV7-6 to TRBJ2-7, with D perhaps TRBD2 (6 bases). This TCR was sampled from a woman aged 18-29 years with Graves disease. The CDR3 region has the DNA TGTGCCAGCAGCTTAGCGGGAGGAACCCAATACGAGCAGTACTTC. It is translated as CASSLAGGTQYEQYF.